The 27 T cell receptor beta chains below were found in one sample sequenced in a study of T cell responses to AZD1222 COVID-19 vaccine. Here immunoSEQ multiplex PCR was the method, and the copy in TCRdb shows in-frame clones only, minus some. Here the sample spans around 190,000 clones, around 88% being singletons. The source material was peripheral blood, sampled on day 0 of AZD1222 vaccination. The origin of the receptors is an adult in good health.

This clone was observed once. In nucleotides, the CDR3 is TGTGCCAGCGGAACAGGTCGAAACACCATATATTTT. Its translation: CASGTGRNTIYF. The chain couples TRBV5-6 to TRBJ1-3; possible D gene TRBD1, 5 bases. Trimming took 7 bases from V and 5 from J, leaving 10 bases between them. Germline lookup yields CDR1 SGHDT and CDR2 YYEEEE. This CDR3 comprises 12 residues.

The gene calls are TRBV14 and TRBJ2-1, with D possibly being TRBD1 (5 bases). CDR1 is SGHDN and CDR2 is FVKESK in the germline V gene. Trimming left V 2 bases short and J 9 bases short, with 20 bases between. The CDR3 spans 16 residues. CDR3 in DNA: TGTGCCAGCAGCCAACCTATGGGGCTAGGCCCTGTTGAGCAGTTCTTC. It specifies CASSQPMGLGPVEQFF.

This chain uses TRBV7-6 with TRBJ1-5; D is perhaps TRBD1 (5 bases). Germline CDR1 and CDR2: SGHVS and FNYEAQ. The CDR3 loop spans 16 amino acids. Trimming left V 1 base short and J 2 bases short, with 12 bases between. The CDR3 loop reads CASSLGGVGGNQPQHF. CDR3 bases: TGTGCCAGCAGCTTAGGGGGGGTTGGTGGCAATCAGCCCCAGCATTTT.

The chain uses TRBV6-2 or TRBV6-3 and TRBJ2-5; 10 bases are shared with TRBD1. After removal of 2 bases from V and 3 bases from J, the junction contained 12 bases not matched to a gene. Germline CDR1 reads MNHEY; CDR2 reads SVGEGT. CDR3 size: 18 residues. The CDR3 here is CASSYRVDRGRREETQYF. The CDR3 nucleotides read TGTGCCAGCAGTTACCGGGTCGACAGGGGGCGAAGAGAAGAGACCCAGTACTTC.

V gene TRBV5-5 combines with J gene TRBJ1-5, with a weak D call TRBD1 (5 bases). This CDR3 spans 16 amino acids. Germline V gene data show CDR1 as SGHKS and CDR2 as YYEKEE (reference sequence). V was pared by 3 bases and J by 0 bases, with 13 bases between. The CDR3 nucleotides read TGTGCCAGCAGCTCATCGGGGCAAAATAGCAATCAGCCCCAGCATTTT. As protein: CASSSSGQNSNQPQHF.

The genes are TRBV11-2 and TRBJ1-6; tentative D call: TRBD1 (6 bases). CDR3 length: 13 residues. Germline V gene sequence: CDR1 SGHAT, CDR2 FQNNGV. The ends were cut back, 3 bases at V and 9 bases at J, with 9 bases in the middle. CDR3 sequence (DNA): TGTGCCAGCAGCTTGGGGGCAAGTTCACCCCTCCACTTT. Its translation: CASSLGASSPLHF.

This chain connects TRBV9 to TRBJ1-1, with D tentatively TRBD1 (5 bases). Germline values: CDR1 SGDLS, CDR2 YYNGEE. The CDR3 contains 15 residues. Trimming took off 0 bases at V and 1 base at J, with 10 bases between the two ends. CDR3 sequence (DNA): TGTGCCAGCAGCGTAGGGGGGACTCAGAACACTGAAGCTTTCTTT. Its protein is CASSVGGTQNTEAFF.

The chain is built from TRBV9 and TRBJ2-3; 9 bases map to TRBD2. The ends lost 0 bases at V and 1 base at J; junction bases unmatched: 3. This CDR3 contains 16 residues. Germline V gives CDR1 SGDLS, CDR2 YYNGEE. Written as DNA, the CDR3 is TGTGCCAGCAGCGTAGTTTCTAGCGGGGGCACAGATACGCAGTATTTT. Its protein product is CASSVVSSGGTDTQYF.

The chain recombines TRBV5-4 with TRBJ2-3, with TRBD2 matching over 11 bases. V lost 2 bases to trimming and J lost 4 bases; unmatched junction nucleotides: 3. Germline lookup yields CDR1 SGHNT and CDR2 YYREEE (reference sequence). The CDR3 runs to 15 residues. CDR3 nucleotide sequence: TGTGCCAGCAGCTTACCGGGACTAGCGGCAGATACGCAGTATTTT. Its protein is CASSLPGLAADTQYF.

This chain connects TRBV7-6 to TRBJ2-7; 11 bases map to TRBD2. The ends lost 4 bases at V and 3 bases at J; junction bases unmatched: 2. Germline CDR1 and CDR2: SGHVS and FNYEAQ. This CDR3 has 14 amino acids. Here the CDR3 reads CASSSSGGNYEQYF. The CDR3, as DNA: TGTGCCAGCAGCTCTAGCGGGGGGAACTACGAGCAGTACTTC.

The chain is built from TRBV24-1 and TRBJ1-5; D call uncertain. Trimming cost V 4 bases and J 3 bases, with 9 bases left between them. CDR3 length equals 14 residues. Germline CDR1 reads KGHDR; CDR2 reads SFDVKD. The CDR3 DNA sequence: TGTGCCACCAGTGAAGGGAGGGACAATCAGCCCCAGCATTTT. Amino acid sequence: CATSEGRDNQPQHF.

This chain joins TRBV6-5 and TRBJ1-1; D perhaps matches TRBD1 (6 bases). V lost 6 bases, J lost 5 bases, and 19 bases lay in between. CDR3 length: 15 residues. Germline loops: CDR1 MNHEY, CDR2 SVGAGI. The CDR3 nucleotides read TGTGCCAGCAGACGTAGAACAGGGAGTGGTACTGAAGCTTTCTTT. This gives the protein CASRRRTGSGTEAFF.

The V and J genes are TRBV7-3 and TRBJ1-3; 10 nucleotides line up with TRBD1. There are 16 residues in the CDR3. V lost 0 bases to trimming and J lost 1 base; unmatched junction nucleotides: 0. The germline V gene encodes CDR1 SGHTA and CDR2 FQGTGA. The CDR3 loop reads CASSLTGQGSGNTIYF. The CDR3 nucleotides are TGTGCCAGCAGCTTAACGGGACAGGGGTCTGGAAACACCATATATTTT. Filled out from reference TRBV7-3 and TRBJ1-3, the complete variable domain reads GAGVSQTPSNKVTEKGKYVELRCDPISGHTALYWYRQSLGQGPEFLIYFQGTGAADDSGLPNDRFFAVRPEGSVSTLKIQRTERGDSAVYLCASSLTGQGSGNTIYFGEGSWLTVV.

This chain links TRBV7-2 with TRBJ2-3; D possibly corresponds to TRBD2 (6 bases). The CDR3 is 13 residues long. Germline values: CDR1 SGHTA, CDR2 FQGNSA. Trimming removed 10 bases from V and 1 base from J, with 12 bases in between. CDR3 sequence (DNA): TGTGCCACCGGGACTTCCCGCACAGATACGCAGTATTTT. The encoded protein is CATGTSRTDTQYF.

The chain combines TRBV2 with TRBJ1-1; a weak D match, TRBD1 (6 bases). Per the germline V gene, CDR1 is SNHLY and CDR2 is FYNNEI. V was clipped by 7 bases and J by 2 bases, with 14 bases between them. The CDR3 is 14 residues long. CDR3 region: CASINRAGNTEAFF. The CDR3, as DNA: TGTGCCAGCATTAACAGGGCTGGTAACACTGAAGCTTTCTTT.

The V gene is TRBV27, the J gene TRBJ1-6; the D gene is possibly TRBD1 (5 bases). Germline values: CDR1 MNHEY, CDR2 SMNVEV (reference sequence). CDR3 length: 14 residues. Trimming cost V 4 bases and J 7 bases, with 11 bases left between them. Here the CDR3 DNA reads TGTGCCAGCAGTTACCGGGACGGGAATTCACCCCTCCACTTT. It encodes CASSYRDGNSPLHF.

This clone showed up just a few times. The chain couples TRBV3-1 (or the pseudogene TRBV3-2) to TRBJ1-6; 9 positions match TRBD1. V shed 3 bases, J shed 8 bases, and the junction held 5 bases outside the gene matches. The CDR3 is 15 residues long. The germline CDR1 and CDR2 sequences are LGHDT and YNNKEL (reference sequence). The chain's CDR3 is CASSQRTGADSPLHF. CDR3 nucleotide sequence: TGTGCCAGCAGCCAGCGGACAGGGGCGGATTCACCCCTCCACTTT.

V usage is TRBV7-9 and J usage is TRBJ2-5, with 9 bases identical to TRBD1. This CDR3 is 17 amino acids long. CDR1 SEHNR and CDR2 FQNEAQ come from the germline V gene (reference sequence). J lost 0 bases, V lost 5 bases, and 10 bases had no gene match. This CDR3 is CASSLRGNRGHQETQYF. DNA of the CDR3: TGTGCCAGCAGCCTCCGCGGGAACAGGGGGCACCAAGAGACCCAGTACTTC.

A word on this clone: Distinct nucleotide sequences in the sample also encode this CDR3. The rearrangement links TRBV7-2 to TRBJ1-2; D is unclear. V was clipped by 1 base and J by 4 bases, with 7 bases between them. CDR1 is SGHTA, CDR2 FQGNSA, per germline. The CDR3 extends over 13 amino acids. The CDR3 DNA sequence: TGTGCCAGCAGCTTAGGGGGTGGCTATGGCTACACCTTC. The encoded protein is CASSLGGGYGYTF. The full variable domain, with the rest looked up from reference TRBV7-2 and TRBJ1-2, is GAGVSQSPSNKVTEKGKDVELRCDPISGHTALYWYRQSLGQGLEFLIYFQGNSAPDKSGLPSDRFSAERTGGSVSTLTIQRTQQEDSAVYLCASSLGGGYGYTFGSGTRLTVV.

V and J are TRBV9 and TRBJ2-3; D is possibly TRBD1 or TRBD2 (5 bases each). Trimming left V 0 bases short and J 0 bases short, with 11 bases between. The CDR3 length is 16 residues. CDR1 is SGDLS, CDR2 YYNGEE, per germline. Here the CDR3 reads CASSVGGDPSTDTQYF. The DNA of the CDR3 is TGTGCCAGCAGCGTAGGAGGGGACCCTAGCACAGATACGCAGTATTTT.

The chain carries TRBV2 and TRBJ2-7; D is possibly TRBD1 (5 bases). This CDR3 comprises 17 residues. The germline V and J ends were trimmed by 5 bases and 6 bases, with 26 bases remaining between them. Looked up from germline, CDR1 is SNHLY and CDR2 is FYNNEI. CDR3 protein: CASSRSIREILKGEQYF. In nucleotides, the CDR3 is TGTGCCAGCAGTCGTTCAATCAGGGAAATATTGAAAGGCGAGCAGTACTTC.

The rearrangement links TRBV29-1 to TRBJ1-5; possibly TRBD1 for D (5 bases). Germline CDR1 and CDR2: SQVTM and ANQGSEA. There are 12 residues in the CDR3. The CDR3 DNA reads TGCGCTGGGGGTTATAGCAATCAGCCCCAGCATTTT. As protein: CAGGYSNQPQHF.

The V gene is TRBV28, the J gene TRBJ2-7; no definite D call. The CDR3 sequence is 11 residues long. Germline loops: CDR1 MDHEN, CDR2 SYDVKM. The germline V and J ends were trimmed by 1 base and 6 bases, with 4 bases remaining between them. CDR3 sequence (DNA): TGTGCCAGCAGTTTATCGACCGAGCAGTACTTC. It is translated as CASSLSTEQYF.

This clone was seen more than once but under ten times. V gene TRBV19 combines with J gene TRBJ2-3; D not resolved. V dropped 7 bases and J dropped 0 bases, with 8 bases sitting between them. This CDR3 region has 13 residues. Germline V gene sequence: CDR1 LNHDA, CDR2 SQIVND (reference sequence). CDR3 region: CASTKGSTDTQYF. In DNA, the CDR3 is TGTGCCAGTACGAAGGGTAGCACAGATACGCAGTATTTT. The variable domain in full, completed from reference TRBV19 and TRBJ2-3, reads DGGITQSPKYLFRKEGQNVTLSCEQNLNHDAMYWYRQDPGQGLRLIYYSQIVNDFQKGDIAEGYSVSREKKESFPLTVTSAQKNPTAFYLCASTKGSTDTQYFGPGTRLTVL.

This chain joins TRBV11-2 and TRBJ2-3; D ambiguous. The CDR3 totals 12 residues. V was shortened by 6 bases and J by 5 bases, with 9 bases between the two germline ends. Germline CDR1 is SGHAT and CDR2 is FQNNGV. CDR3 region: CASRPTEDTQYF. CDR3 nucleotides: TGTGCCAGCAGACCTACAGAAGATACGCAGTATTTT.

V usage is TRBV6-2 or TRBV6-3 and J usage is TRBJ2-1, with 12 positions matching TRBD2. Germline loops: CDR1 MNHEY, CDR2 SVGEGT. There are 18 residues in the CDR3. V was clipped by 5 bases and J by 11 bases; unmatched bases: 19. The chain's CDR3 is CASSQSPVLAGGQPKQFF. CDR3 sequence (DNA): TGTGCCAGCAGTCAGTCCCCAGTACTAGCGGGGGGCCAACCTAAGCAGTTCTTC.

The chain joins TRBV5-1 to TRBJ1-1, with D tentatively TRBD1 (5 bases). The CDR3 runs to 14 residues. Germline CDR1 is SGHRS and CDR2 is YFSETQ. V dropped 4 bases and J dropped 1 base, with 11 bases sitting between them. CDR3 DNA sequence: TGCGCCAGCAGCGGCGGGACGGGGAACACTGAAGCTTTCTTT. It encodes CASSGGTGNTEAFF.